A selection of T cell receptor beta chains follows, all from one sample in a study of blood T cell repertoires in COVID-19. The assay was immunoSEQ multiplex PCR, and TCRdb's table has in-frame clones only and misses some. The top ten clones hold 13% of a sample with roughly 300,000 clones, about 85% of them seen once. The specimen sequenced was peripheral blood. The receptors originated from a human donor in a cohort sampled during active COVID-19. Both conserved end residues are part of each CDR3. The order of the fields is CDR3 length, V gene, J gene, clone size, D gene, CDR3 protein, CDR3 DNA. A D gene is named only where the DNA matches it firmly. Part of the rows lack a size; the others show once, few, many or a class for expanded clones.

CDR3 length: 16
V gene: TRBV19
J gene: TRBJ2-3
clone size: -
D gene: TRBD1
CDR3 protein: CASSSIRDSPVNTQYF
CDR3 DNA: TGTGCCAGTAGTTCAATCCGGGACAGTCCCGTAAATACGCAGTATTTT

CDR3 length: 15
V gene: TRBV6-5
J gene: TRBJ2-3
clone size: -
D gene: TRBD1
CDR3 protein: CASSYFDSRGRTQYF
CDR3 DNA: TGTGCCAGCAGTTACTTTGACTCGAGGGGGCGGACGCAGTATTTT

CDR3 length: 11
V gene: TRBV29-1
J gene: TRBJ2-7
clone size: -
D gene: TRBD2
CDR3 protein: CSTRENHEQYF
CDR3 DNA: TGCAGCACGCGGGAGAACCACGAGCAGTACTTC

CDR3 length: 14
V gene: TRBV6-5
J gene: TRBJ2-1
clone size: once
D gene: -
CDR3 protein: CASRTGAVGNEQFF
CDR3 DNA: TGTGCCAGCAGAACGGGAGCAGTAGGAAATGAGCAGTTCTTC

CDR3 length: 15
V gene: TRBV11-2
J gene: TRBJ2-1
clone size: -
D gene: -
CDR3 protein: CASSLTRLAFDEQFF
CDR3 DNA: TGTGCCAGCAGCTTAACTCGGCTAGCGTTCGATGAGCAGTTCTTC

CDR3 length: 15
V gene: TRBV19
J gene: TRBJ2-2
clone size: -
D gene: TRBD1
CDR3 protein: CASRRDRMNTGELFF
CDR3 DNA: TGTGCCAGTAGGAGGGACAGGATGAACACCGGGGAGCTGTTTTTT

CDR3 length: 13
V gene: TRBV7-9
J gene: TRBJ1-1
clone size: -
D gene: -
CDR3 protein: CASSLVGGSEAFF
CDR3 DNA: TGTGCCAGCAGCTTAGTCGGGGGGTCTGAAGCTTTCTTT

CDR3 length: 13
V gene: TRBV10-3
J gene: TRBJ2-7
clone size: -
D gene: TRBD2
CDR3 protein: CATTLAGGYEQYF
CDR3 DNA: TGTGCCACAACACTAGCGGGAGGGTACGAGCAGTACTTC

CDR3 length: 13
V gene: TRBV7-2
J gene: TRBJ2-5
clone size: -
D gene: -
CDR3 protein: CASSLGLVETQYF
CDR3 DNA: TGTGCCAGCAGCTTAGGACTAGTGGAGACCCAGTACTTC

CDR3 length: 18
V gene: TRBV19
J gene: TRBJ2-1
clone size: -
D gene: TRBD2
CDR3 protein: CASSIRGGTSGRSYEQFF
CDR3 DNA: TGTGCCAGTAGTATAAGGGGGGGGACTAGCGGGAGGTCCTACGAGCAGTTCTTC

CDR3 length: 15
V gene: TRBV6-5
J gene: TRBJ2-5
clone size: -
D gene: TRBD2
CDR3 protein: CASRTSGSSRETQYF
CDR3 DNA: TGTGCCAGCAGAACTAGCGGGAGTTCGCGAGAGACCCAGTACTTC

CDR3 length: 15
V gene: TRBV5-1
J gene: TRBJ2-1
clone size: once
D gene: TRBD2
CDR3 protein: CASSSLAGGDNEQFF
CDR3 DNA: TGCGCCAGCAGCTCGTTAGCGGGAGGGGACAATGAGCAGTTCTTC

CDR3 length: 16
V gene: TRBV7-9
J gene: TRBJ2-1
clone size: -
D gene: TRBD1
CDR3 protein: CASSLRGYRGVEEQFF
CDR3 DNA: TGTGCCAGCAGCTTAAGGGGGTACAGGGGAGTTGAAGAGCAGTTCTTC

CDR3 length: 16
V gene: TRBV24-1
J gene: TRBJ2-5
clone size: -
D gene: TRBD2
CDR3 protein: CATSDRLAGELETQYF
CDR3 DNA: TGTGCCACCAGTGACCGACTAGCGGGAGAATTAGAGACCCAGTACTTC

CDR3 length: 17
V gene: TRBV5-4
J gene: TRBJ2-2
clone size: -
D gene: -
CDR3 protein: CASSFGIASGDTGELFF
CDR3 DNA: TGTGCCAGCAGCTTCGGGATCGCCTCGGGAGACACCGGGGAGCTGTTTTTT

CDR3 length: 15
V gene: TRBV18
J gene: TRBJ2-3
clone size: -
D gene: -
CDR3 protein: CASSLNRADTDTQYF
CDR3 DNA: TGTGCCAGCTCACTCAACAGGGCCGACACAGATACGCAGTATTTT

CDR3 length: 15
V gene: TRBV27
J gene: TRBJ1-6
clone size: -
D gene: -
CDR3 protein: CASSLVGGANSPLHF
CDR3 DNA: TGTGCCAGCAGTCTAGTCGGGGGGGCAAATTCACCCCTCCACTTT

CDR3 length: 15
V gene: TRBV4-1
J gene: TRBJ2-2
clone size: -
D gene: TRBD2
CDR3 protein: CASTQVVAGGGELFF
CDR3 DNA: TGCGCCAGCACCCAGGTAGTAGCGGGAGGCGGGGAGCTGTTTTTT

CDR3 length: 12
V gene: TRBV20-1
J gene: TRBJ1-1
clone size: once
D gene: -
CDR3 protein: CSASYRGTEAFF
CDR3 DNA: TGCAGTGCTAGTTATAGAGGCACTGAAGCTTTCTTT

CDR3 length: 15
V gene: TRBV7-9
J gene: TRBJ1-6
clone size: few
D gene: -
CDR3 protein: CASSPVTGTNSPLHF
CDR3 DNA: TGTGCCAGCAGCCCAGTGACAGGAACCAATTCACCCCTCCACTTT

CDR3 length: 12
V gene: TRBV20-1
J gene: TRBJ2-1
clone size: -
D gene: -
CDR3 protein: CSASEGIGEQFF
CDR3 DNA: TGCAGTGCTAGTGAGGGTATCGGGGAGCAGTTCTTC

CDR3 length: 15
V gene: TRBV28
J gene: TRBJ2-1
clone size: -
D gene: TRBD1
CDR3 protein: CASSLLGQGPNEQFF
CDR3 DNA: TGTGCCAGCAGTTTATTGGGACAGGGGCCAAATGAGCAGTTCTTC

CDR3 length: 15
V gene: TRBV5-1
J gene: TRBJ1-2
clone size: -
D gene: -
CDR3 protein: CASSLVGAGPYGYTF
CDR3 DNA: TGCGCCAGCAGCTTGGTGGGGGCAGGGCCCTATGGCTACACCTTC

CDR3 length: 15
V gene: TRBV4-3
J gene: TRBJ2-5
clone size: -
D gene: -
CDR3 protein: CASSQTPSLQETQYF
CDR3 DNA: TGCGCCAGCAGCCAAACCCCTAGCCTCCAAGAGACCCAGTACTTC

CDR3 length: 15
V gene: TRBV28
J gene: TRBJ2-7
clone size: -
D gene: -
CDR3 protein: CASRRRRGYSYEQYF
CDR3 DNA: TGTGCCAGCAGAAGACGGCGGGGATACTCCTACGAGCAGTACTTC

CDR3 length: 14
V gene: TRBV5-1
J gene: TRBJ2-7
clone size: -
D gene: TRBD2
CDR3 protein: CASGKGLAPYEQYF
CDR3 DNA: TGCGCCAGCGGCAAGGGACTAGCTCCCTACGAGCAGTACTTC